A selection of T cell receptor beta chains follows, all from one sample in a study of T cells after yellow fever vaccination. TCRdb processed the 5' RACE reads anew with MiXCR; each CDR3 protein has one entry. The table shows about 300,000 distinct CDR3 sequences, with 7.5% to 9.5% occurring only once. Sequences were derived from CD4+ T cells sorted from PBMCs, sampled 5 days after the yellow fever booster vaccination. The receptors stem from a man younger than 35 who received the YFV17D yellow fever vaccine. The CDR3 runs from the conserved cysteine through the conserved F or W. The D gene is left open where the match is weak. Clone size is stated in some rows and not others, as once, few, many or a class when expanded.

CDR3aa	CDR3nt	abundance	d_gene	v_gene	j_gene
CSASRTGGPYSNQPQHF	TGCAGTGCTAGTAGGACAGGGGGCCCCTATAGCAATCAGCCCCAGCATTTT	NA	TRBD1	TRBV20-1	TRBJ1-5
CASTPRQGALYTQYF	TGTGCCAGCACCCCCAGACAGGGGGCGTTATATACGCAGTATTTT	NA	TRBD1	TRBV7-9	TRBJ2-3
CASSARLGSGQETQYF	TGTGCCAGCAGCGCTAGACTAGGCTCTGGCCAAGAGACCCAGTACTTC	few	NA	TRBV7-3	TRBJ2-5
CASSHSDGGPEQYF	TGTGCCAGCTCACACTCTGACGGGGGGCCCGAGCAGTATTTT	few	NA	TRBV18	TRBJ2-3
CSVLVGNIQYF	TGCAGCGTTCTCGTGGGGAACATTCAGTACTTC	NA	NA	TRBV29-1	TRBJ2-4
CASSLLTLVYTDTQYF	TGTGCCAGCAGCTTACTGACACTCGTTTACACAGATACGCAGTATTTT	many	NA	TRBV7-9	TRBJ2-3
CSVRWGPNTEAFF	TGCAGTGTGAGGTGGGGCCCGAACACTGAAGCTTTCTTT	NA	NA	TRBV20-1	TRBJ1-1
CSARRRGIYNEQFF	TGCAGTGCTAGAAGGCGGGGTATCTACAATGAGCAGTTCTTC	few	NA	TRBV20-1	TRBJ2-1
CASTPFRDSYQPQHF	TGTGCCAGCACCCCTTTCCGGGACAGCTATCAGCCCCAGCATTTT	few	TRBD1	TRBV7-2	TRBJ1-5
CASSVRDLWDTGELFF	TGTGCCAGCAGCGTCCGGGACCTATGGGACACCGGGGAGCTGTTTTTT	many	NA	TRBV9	TRBJ2-2
CASSLVRHSNYGYTF	TGTGCCAGCAGCTTAGTGCGGCATTCAAACTATGGCTACACCTTC	NA	NA	TRBV7-2	TRBJ1-2
CATTASGGGYEQFF	TGTGCCACCACCGCTAGCGGGGGGGGGTATGAGCAGTTCTTC	few	TRBD2	TRBV6-2/TRBV6-3	TRBJ2-1
CASMDNEQFF	TGTGCCAGCATGGATAATGAGCAGTTCTTC	many	NA	TRBV12-3/TRBV12-4	TRBJ2-1
CASRSRSSGGNTDTQYF	TGTGCCAGCAGATCCCGTTCTAGCGGGGGAAACACAGATACGCAGTATTTT	NA	TRBD2	TRBV7-2	TRBJ2-3
CASSTPWGGRGTDTQYF	TGTGCCAGCAGCACACCGTGGGGAGGACGGGGCACAGATACGCAGTATTTT	NA	NA	TRBV7-2	TRBJ2-3
CASKRGPSPSYEQYF	TGTGCCAGTAAGAGGGGACCCAGCCCTTCCTACGAGCAGTACTTC	NA	NA	TRBV19	TRBJ2-7
CASSLYRVRDTQYF	TGTGCCAGCAGCTTGTATCGCGTGCGAGATACGCAGTATTTT	NA	NA	TRBV5-4	TRBJ2-3
CSVGPDSAQYF	TGCAGCGTTGGCCCGGACAGTGCCCAGTACTTC	few	NA	TRBV29-1	TRBJ2-5
CASSPLAAFSGNTIYF	TGTGCCAGCAGCCCTCTGGCGGCCTTCTCTGGAAACACCATATATTTT	few	NA	TRBV7-9	TRBJ1-3
CASSLDRQGTDEQFF	TGTGCCAGCAGTTTAGACCGACAGGGTACTGATGAGCAGTTCTTC	many	TRBD1	TRBV12-3/TRBV12-4	TRBJ2-1
CASSRPTGDEQFF	TGCGCCAGCAGCCGCCCAACGGGGGACGAGCAGTTCTTC	NA	NA	TRBV4-3	TRBJ2-1
CSAETIATNEKLFF	TGCAGTGCTGAGACAATCGCAACTAATGAAAAACTGTTTTTT	few	NA	TRBV20-1	TRBJ1-4
CASSLLVRGLLSVGTQYF	TGTGCCAGCAGCTTATTAGTTAGGGGACTACTCTCAGTCGGGACGCAGTATTTT	NA	TRBD2	TRBV7-2	TRBJ2-3
CATSDYGTQYF	TGTGCCACCAGTGATTACGGTACGCAGTATTTT	NA	NA	TRBV24-1	TRBJ2-3
CASSLALTEVADTQYF	TGCGCCAGCAGCTTGGCCCTTACTGAGGTGGCAGATACGCAGTATTTT	NA	NA	TRBV5-1	TRBJ2-3
CASSLGLAAVWETQYF	TGCGCCAGCAGCCTAGGACTAGCGGCGGTGTGGGAGACCCAGTACTTC	few	TRBD2	TRBV5-1	TRBJ2-5
CASGLVGIDEQFF	TGTGCTAGTGGTTTGGTAGGGATCGATGAGCAGTTCTTC	few	NA	TRBV12-5	TRBJ2-1
CASSLVQGVISLTEAFF	TGCGCCAGCAGCTTGGTTCAGGGTGTCATCAGCTTGACTGAAGCTTTCTTT	NA	NA	TRBV5-1	TRBJ1-1
CASSQDPAGTSYEQYF	TGCGCCAGCAGCCAAGATCCGGCCGGGACCTCCTACGAGCAGTACTTC	once	NA	TRBV4-1	TRBJ2-7
CASSRWSFGLQGQKETQYF	TGTGCCAGCAGCCGTTGGTCGTTTGGACTCCAGGGACAGAAAGAGACCCAGTACTTC	many	TRBD1	TRBV12-3/TRBV12-4	TRBJ2-5
CASSFEGADTQYF	TGTGCCAGCAGCTTCGAGGGCGCAGATACGCAGTATTTT	few	NA	TRBV5-5	TRBJ2-3
CASSSSGRRLYGYTF	TGTGCCAGCAGTTCCTCAGGCAGGAGACTCTATGGCTACACCTTC	NA	NA	TRBV28	TRBJ1-2
CSAFGRLAGGGEQFF	TGCAGTGCTTTTGGGAGGCTAGCGGGGGGAGGTGAGCAGTTCTTC	NA	TRBD2	TRBV20-1	TRBJ2-1
CSARAHMNTEAFF	TGCAGTGCTAGAGCACACATGAACACTGAAGCTTTCTTT	few	NA	TRBV20-1	TRBJ1-1
CASSRGTSRNSETQYF	TGCGCCAGCAGCCGAGGGACTAGTCGTAATTCAGAGACCCAGTACTTC	few	TRBD2	TRBV5-1	TRBJ2-5
CASSVFSGVTNTGELFF	TGTGCCAGCAGCGTATTTAGCGGGGTTACGAACACCGGGGAGCTGTTTTTT	few	TRBD2	TRBV9	TRBJ2-2
CASSRGAQGSGELFF	TGTGCCAGCAGTCGCGGTGCACAGGGCTCCGGGGAGCTGTTTTTT	NA	NA	TRBV2	TRBJ2-2
CSVGWTGRYGYTF	TGCAGCGTTGGATGGACAGGACGCTATGGCTACACCTTC	NA	TRBD1	TRBV29-1	TRBJ1-2
CASSVGLEAIQYF	TGTGCCAGCAGTGTGGGCCTCGAGGCCATTCAGTACTTC	NA	NA	TRBV2	TRBJ2-4
CASSQDTGYEQYF	TGTGCCAGCAGCCAAGATACAGGCTACGAGCAGTACTTC	many	NA	TRBV3-1	TRBJ2-7
CASSDDNTDTQYF	TGCGCCAGCAGTGACGACAACACAGATACGCAGTATTTT	NA	NA	TRBV10-1	TRBJ2-3
CASSRDRARVEQFF	TGTGCCAGCAGCCGGGACAGGGCTCGGGTTGAGCAGTTCTTC	NA	TRBD1	TRBV7-2	TRBJ2-1
CASSLQRASTDTQYF	TGTGCCAGCAGCCTACAGAGAGCGAGCACAGATACGCAGTATTTT	many	NA	TRBV7-3	TRBJ2-3
CASSQGQPTDTQYF	TGTGCCAGCAGCCAGGGACAGCCCACGGATACGCAGTATTTT	few	TRBD1	TRBV6-2/TRBV6-3	TRBJ2-3
CASSSGPSGEQFF	TGCGCCAGCAGCTCCGGCCCTTCGGGAGAGCAGTTCTTC	many	NA	TRBV5-1	TRBJ2-1
CASSQPKGGGTGELFF	TGCGCCAGCAGCCAGCCCAAGGGAGGGGGTACCGGGGAGCTGTTTTTT	NA	NA	TRBV4-1	TRBJ2-2
CASTLPGQGNYGYTF	TGTGCCAGCACCCTACCGGGACAGGGGAACTATGGCTACACCTTC	NA	TRBD1	TRBV5-8	TRBJ1-2
CASGGGTGRTEAFF	TGCGCCAGCGGCGGGGGGACAGGGAGGACTGAAGCTTTCTTT	many	TRBD1	TRBV5-1	TRBJ1-1
CSATGASGGPSNEQFF	TGCAGTGCGACGGGAGCCTCTGGGGGGCCCAGCAATGAGCAGTTCTTC	many	NA	TRBV20-1	TRBJ2-1